This entry lists 14 T cell receptor beta chains sequenced from one sample in a study of T cell responses to AZD1222 COVID-19 vaccine. Using immunoSEQ multiplex PCR, the repertoire was profiled, and TCRdb retains in-frame clones only, with some absent. The table has some 150,000 clones, roughly nine tenths seen once. The sequencing here drew on peripheral blood, taken on day 0 of AZD1222 vaccination. Receptors were obtained from an adult in good health.

The chain recombines TRBV7-2 with TRBJ1-1, with unresolved D. This CDR3 has 13 amino acids. Germline CDR1 SGHTA, CDR2 FQGNSA. Deletions cut 0 bases from V and 6 bases from J, with 8 bases between. The DNA of the CDR3 is TGTGCCAGCAGCTTAGCCTGGACTTCTGAAGCTTTCTTT. Translation: CASSLAWTSEAFF.

The CDR3 coding sequence is TGCGCCAGCAAACTCGACAACTCCTACGAGCAGTACTTC. As protein: CASKLDNSYEQYF. The chain combines TRBV5-1 with TRBJ2-7; D remains unclear. Trimming stripped 6 bases from V and 0 bases from J, with 10 bases between. This CDR3 is built from 13 residues. Germline V gene lookup returns CDR1 SGHRS and CDR2 YFSETQ.

CDR3 bases: TGTGCCAGCAGTTATATGACAGGCAGCGAGCAGTACTTC. Translated, it gives CASSYMTGSEQYF. The chain combines TRBV12-3 or TRBV12-4 with TRBJ2-7, with D maybe TRBD1 (6 bases). The CDR3 has 13 amino acids. The V end lost 4 bases, the J end lost 6 bases, and 13 bases lay between the germline ends.

V is TRBV27 and J is TRBJ2-3, with TRBD2 matching over 7 bases. The CDR3 length is 18 residues. Trimming removed 6 bases from V and 0 bases from J; junction bases left unmatched: 15. The germline gives CDR1 MNHEY, CDR2 SMNVEV (reference sequence). CDR3 bases: TGTGCCAGCAGGAGGGGTGGGAGGGCTCCCATGAGCACAGATACGCAGTATTTT. It translates to CASRRGGRAPMSTDTQYF.

V usage is TRBV5-1 and J usage is TRBJ2-5; no reliable D call. Germline V lookup: CDR1 SGHRS, CDR2 YFSETQ. Deletions cut 0 bases from V and 3 bases from J, with 3 bases between. The CDR3 is 12 residues long. In nucleotides, the CDR3 is TGCGCCAGCAGCTTGGCGGAAGAGACCCAGTACTTC. This gives the protein CASSLAEETQYF.

This clone was detected once. This sequence joins TRBV5-5 and TRBJ2-7; D could derive from TRBD1 or TRBD2 (5 bases each). CDR1 SGHKS and CDR2 YYEKEE come from the germline V gene (reference sequence). The CDR3 is 15 residues long. Trimming left V 2 bases short and J 0 bases short, with 12 bases between. The chain's CDR3 is CASSLEGPSSYEQYF. The DNA for the CDR3 is TGTGCCAGCAGCTTAGAGGGGCCGAGCTCCTACGAGCAGTACTTC.

This chain uses TRBV5-6 with TRBJ1-1; D ambiguous. The CDR3 contains 11 residues. Trimming removed 2 bases from V and 5 bases from J, with 4 bases in between. The germline V gene encodes CDR1 SGHDT and CDR2 YYEEEE. The CDR3 sequence is CASSFRTEAFF. The CDR3 DNA follows: TGTGCCAGCAGCTTCCGGACTGAAGCTTTCTTT.

V gene TRBV11-2 combines with J gene TRBJ1-4, with D possibly being TRBD1 (5 bases). The germline gives CDR1 SGHAT, CDR2 FQNNGV. The CDR3 loop spans 17 amino acids. Trimming cost V 0 bases and J 1 base, with 12 bases left between them. The CDR3 DNA sequence: TGTGCCAGCAGCTTAGAATTCGGGGGGGGAACTAATGAAAAACTGTTTTTT. It codes for CASSLEFGGGTNEKLFF.

The chain recombines TRBV4-1 with TRBJ2-5; TRBD2 matches 9 bases. Unmatched junction bases numbered 7, after V lost 2 bases and J lost 3 bases. CDR1 is MGHRA and CDR2 is YSYEKL in the germline V gene. The CDR3 spans 16 residues. CDR3 nucleotides: TGCGCCAGCAGCCAAATATTAGCGGGAGAAAAAGAGACCCAGTACTTC. Protein sequence: CASSQILAGEKETQYF.

The rearrangement uses TRBV5-1 and TRBJ1-4; TRBD1 might be the D (5 bases). Deletions cut 0 bases from V and 5 bases from J, with 8 bases between. Germline CDR1 is SGHRS and CDR2 is YFSETQ. The CDR3 runs to 14 residues. The CDR3 nucleotides read TGCGCCAGCAGCTTGGTCGGGGGGAATGAAAAACTGTTTTTT. This sequence encodes CASSLVGGNEKLFF.

The J gene is TRBJ2-1, the V gene TRBV13, with 8 positions matching TRBD1. Germline CDR1 PRHDT, CDR2 FYEKMQ (reference sequence). CDR3 length equals 17 residues. V lost 5 bases and J lost 9; bases outside the gene matches: 18. As DNA, the CDR3 is TGTGCCAGCAGCCCGGGGTGGACAGGGTCCCAAGCTCGTGAGCAGTTCTTC. Its translation is CASSPGWTGSQAREQFF.

This sequence joins TRBV27 and TRBJ1-1; 8 bases match TRBD1. The CDR3 extends over 16 amino acids. The germline V gene has CDR1 MNHEY and CDR2 SMNVEV (reference sequence). V gave up 2 bases and J gave up 5 bases; unmatched junction bases: 10. The CDR3 protein is CASSLGQGSVRTEAFF. The CDR3 DNA reads as TGTGCCAGCAGTTTAGGACAGGGATCAGTGAGGACTGAAGCTTTCTTT.

The chain combines TRBV5-4 with TRBJ1-1, with D maybe TRBD1 (6 bases). The CDR3 is made up of 18 amino acids. The V end was cut by 4 bases, the J end by 4 bases, with 26 bases between. Germline V gene data show CDR1 as SGHNT and CDR2 as YYREEE (reference sequence). CDR3 amino acids: CASSVWEGGGGLGTEAFF. CDR3 sequence (DNA): TGTGCCAGCAGCGTTTGGGAGGGCGGAGGGGGTCTTGGCACTGAAGCTTTCTTT. Full variable domain (rest looked up from reference TRBV5-4 and TRBJ1-1): ETGVTQSPTHLIKTRGQQVTLRCSSQSGHNTVSWYQQALGQGPQFIFQYYREEENGRGNFPPRFSGLQFPNYSSELNVNALELDDSALYLCASSVWEGGGGLGTEAFFGQGTRLTVV.

The chain uses TRBV20-1 and TRBJ1-3, with D unclear. CDR3 size: 13 residues. V was shortened by 3 bases and J by 1 base, with 7 bases between the two germline ends. The germline gives CDR1 DFQATT, CDR2 SNEGSKA (reference sequence). Written as DNA, the CDR3 is TGCAGTGCTAGTTCCGAGTCTGGAAACACCATATATTTT. Amino acid sequence: CSASSESGNTIYF.